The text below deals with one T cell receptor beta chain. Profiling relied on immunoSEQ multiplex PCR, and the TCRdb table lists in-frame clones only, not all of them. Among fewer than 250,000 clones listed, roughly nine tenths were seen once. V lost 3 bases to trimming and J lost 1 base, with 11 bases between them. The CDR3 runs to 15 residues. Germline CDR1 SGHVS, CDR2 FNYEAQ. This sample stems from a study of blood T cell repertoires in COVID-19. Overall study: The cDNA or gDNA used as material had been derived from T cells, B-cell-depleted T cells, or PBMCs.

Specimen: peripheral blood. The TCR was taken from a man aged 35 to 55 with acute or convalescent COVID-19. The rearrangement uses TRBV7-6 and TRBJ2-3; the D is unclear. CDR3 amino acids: CASSLETLRTDTQYF. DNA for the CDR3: TGTGCCAGCAGCTTGGAGACCCTTCGCACAGATACGCAGTATTTT.